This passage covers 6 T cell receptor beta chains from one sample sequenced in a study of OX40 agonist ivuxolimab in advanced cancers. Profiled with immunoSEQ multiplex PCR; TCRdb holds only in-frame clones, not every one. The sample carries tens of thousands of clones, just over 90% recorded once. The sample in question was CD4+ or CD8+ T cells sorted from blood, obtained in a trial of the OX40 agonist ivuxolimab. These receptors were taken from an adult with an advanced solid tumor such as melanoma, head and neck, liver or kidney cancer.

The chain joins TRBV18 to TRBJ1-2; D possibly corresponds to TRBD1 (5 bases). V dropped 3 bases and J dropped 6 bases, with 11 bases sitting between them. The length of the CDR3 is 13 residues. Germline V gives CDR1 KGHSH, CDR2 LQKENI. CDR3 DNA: TGTGCCAGCTCACCGCAGGGTTACGATGGCTACACCTTC. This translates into CASSPQGYDGYTF.

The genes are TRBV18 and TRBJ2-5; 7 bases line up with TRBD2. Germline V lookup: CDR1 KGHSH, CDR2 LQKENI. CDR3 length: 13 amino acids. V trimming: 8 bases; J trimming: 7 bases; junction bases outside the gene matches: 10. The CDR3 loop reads CASDYGPGGTQYF. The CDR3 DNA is TGTGCCAGCGACTATGGGCCGGGGGGGACCCAGTACTTC.

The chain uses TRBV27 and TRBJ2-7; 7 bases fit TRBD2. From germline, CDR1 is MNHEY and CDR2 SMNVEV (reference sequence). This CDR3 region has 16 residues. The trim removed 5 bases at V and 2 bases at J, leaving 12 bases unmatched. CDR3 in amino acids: CASSPYRGGGTYEQYF. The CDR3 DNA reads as TGTGCCAGCAGTCCCTACAGAGGCGGGGGTACCTACGAGCAGTACTTC.

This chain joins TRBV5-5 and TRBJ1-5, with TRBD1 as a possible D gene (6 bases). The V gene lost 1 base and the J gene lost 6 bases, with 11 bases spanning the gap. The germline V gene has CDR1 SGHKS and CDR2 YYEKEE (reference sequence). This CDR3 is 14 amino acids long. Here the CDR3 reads CASSLTGLTQPQHF. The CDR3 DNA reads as TGTGCCAGCAGCTTGACAGGGTTGACTCAGCCCCAGCATTTT.

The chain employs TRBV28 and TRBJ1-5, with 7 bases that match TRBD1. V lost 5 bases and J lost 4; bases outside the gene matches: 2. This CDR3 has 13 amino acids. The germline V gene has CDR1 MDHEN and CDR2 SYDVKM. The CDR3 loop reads CASSGDSNQPQHF. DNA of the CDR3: TGTGCCAGCAGTGGGGACAGTAATCAGCCCCAGCATTTT.

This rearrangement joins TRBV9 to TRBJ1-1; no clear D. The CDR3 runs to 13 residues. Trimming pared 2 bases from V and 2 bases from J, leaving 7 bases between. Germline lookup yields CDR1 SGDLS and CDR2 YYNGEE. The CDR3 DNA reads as TGTGCCAGCAGCGTTGATATAAACACTGAAGCTTTCTTT. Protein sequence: CASSVDINTEAFF.